This TCR beta chain derives from a study of shared clonotypes between healthy human individuals. With respect to this clone: Its antigen is unidentified.

The study, taken as a whole, reports: Lower generation probabilities were found for non-shared clonotypes than for those shared by all four donors.

Germline V gene lookup returns CDR1 MNHNY and CDR2 SVGAGI (reference sequence). The junction had 9 bases not matched to a gene; V was cut back by 5 bases and J by 3 bases. The CDR3 is made up of 15 amino acids. At deep level, the assay was performed. The repertoire was sequenced with immunoSEQ multiplex PCR; TCRdb's copy has only in-frame clones and lacks some. The table has roughly 1,100,000 clones, about 80% seen once. The sequencing sample was made of memory CD4+ T cells sorted from blood. Subset denoted: CD45RA-negative fraction. The chain uses TRBV6-6 and TRBJ2-7; 8 nucleotides match TRBD1. This TCR was sampled from a man between 18 and 35 years old in good health. The CDR3 reads CASSASDRAIYEQYF. The CDR3 DNA reads as TGTGCCAGCAGTGCCTCGGACAGGGCGATCTACGAGCAGTACTTC.